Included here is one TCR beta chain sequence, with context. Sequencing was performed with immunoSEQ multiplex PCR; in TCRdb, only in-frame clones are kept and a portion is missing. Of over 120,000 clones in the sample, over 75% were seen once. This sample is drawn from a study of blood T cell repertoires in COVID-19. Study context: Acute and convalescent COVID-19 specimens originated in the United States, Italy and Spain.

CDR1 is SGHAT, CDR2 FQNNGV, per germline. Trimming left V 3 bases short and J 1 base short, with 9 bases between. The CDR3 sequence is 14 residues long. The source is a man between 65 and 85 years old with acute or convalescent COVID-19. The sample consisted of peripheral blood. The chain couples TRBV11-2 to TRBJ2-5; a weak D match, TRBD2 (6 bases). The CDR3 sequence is CASSFGDFQETQYF. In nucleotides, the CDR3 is TGTGCCAGCAGCTTCGGGGACTTCCAAGAGACCCAGTACTTC.